One and the same sample provided the 17 T cell receptor beta chains below, sequenced in a study of blood T cell repertoires in COVID-19. Repertoires were generated with immunoSEQ multiplex PCR, while TCRdb's copy carries only in-frame clones and drops some. The sample consists of 200,000 to 300,000 clones, roughly 84% of them appearing once. Sequenced input: peripheral blood. The receptors originated from a man in his forties with acute or convalescent COVID-19.

The chain is built from TRBV9 and TRBJ1-6, with unresolved D. The CDR3 has 13 amino acids. Trimming cost V 5 bases and J 4 bases, with 7 bases left between them. CDR1 and CDR2 from the germline V gene are SGDLS and YYNGEE. CDR3 DNA: TGTGCCAGCAGGACTCGGTATAATTCACCCCTCCACTTT. Amino acids: CASRTRYNSPLHF.

The chain couples TRBV7-9 to TRBJ2-5, with 10 bases aligning to TRBD1. Germline loops: CDR1 SEHNR, CDR2 FQNEAQ (reference sequence). The CDR3 spans 14 residues. Losses at the gene ends were 5 bases for V and 2 bases for J; bases not matched to a gene: 2. CDR3 in amino acids: CASSPDRGQETQYF. The DNA for the CDR3 is TGTGCCAGCAGCCCGGACAGGGGGCAAGAGACCCAGTACTTC.

This chain uses TRBV18 with TRBJ1-3; D gene ambiguous. The germline V gene has CDR1 KGHSH and CDR2 LQKENI. The length of the CDR3 is 17 residues. The germline V and J ends were trimmed by 0 bases and 0 bases, with 12 bases remaining between them. CDR3 sequence: CASSPPSSGSSGNTIYF. For the CDR3, the DNA is TGTGCCAGCTCACCACCGAGTTCTGGGAGCTCTGGAAACACCATATATTTT.

The rearrangement links TRBV5-4 to TRBJ2-7; D is possibly TRBD2 (6 bases). Trimming pared 4 bases from V and 2 bases from J, leaving 19 bases between. In germline, CDR1 is SGHNT, CDR2 YYREEE (reference sequence). The CDR3 sequence is 16 residues long. Here the CDR3 reads CASSPLGGADTYEQYF. DNA of the CDR3: TGTGCCAGCAGCCCCCTAGGCGGGGCGGATACCTACGAGCAGTACTTC.

V gene TRBV15 combines with J gene TRBJ1-5; D possibly corresponds to TRBD1 (5 bases). V gave up 1 base and J gave up 3 bases, with 10 bases separating them. Germline lookup yields CDR1 LNHNV and CDR2 YYDKDF (reference sequence). The length of the CDR3 is 15 residues. CDR3 amino acids: CATSRVSGPNQPQHF. CDR3 in DNA: TGTGCCACCAGCAGAGTTTCAGGGCCCAATCAGCCCCAGCATTTT.

The J gene is TRBJ1-4, the V gene TRBV27; tentative D call: TRBD1 (5 bases). Looked up from germline, CDR1 is MNHEY and CDR2 is SMNVEV (reference sequence). The V end was cut by 3 bases, the J end by 5 bases, with 16 bases between. This CDR3 has 16 residues. CDR3 in amino acids: CASSFTIDSSNEKLFF. CDR3 DNA: TGTGCCAGCAGTTTCACAATCGACAGTTCCAATGAAAAACTGTTTTTT.

The J gene is TRBJ2-7, the V gene TRBV20-1; 12 bases match TRBD2. V lost 3 bases and J lost 2; bases outside the gene matches: 5. The germline gives CDR1 DFQATT, CDR2 SNEGSKA (reference sequence). The CDR3 runs 15 residues. This chain's CDR3 is CSASLASGGAYEQYF. The CDR3 DNA follows: TGCAGTGCTAGTTTAGCTAGCGGGGGGGCCTACGAGCAGTACTTC.

The V gene is TRBV10-3, the J gene TRBJ2-3; 12 bases line up with TRBD2. This CDR3 region has 16 residues. The germline V gene encodes CDR1 ENHRY and CDR2 SYGVKD. J gave up 0 bases and V 6 bases, and 4 bases lay outside the gene matches. CDR3 residues: CAIRATSGRSTDTQYF. The DNA of the CDR3 is TGTGCCATCAGGGCGACTAGCGGGAGAAGCACAGATACGCAGTATTTT.

The rearrangement links TRBV10-3 to TRBJ1-6; no reliable D call. Germline CDR1 ENHRY, CDR2 SYGVKD. The CDR3 length is 16 residues. V was shortened by 2 bases and J by 0 bases, with 8 bases between the two germline ends. The CDR3 spells CAISERESSYNSPLHF. In DNA, the CDR3 is TGTGCCATCAGTGAGAGGGAGAGCTCCTATAATTCACCCCTCCACTTT.

The chain is built from TRBV6-5 and TRBJ1-1; D is possibly TRBD1 (5 bases). V lost 8 bases and J lost 4, with 11 bases in between. The CDR3 loop spans 12 amino acids. Germline V CDR1 and CDR2: MNHEY, SVGAGI. The CDR3 DNA reads TGTGCCAGCTTCAGGGTCCCCACTGAAGCTTTCTTT. Encoded protein: CASFRVPTEAFF.

The chain employs TRBV2 and TRBJ1-1; D possibly corresponds to TRBD1 (5 bases). The V end lost 7 bases, the J end lost 6 bases, and 12 bases lay between the germline ends. The CDR3 length is 12 residues. Germline V lookup: CDR1 SNHLY, CDR2 FYNNEI. As DNA, the CDR3 is TGTGCCAGCACCCCTGCGGGGGCTGAAGCTTTCTTT. This encodes CASTPAGAEAFF.

The rearrangement links TRBV29-1 to TRBJ2-5; the match to TRBD2 covers 12 bases. CDR3 length: 14 amino acids. The V segment lost 5 bases and the J segment 4 bases; nucleotides outside the gene matches: 5. CDR1 is SQVTM and CDR2 is ANQGSEA in the germline V gene. CDR3 in amino acids: CSVTKTSGRETQYF. The DNA for the CDR3 is TGCAGCGTTACTAAGACTAGCGGGAGAGAGACCCAGTACTTC.

This clone was detected a few times. The chain links TRBV28 to TRBJ2-2, with D perhaps matching TRBD1 (7 bases). The CDR3 has 14 residues. Between the trimmed V and J ends, which lost 5 bases and 4 bases, there was a span of 11 bases. CDR1 is MDHEN and CDR2 is SYDVKM in the germline V gene. CDR3 DNA: TGTGCCAGCAGTGGAGGGACAGCCACCGGGGAGCTGTTTTTT. It translates to CASSGGTATGELFF.

The chain joins TRBV5-4 to TRBJ1-6, with D possibly TRBD1 on 5 matching bases. With 2 bases removed from V and 7 bases from J, the gap between germline ends came to 7 bases. This CDR3 has 13 amino acids. Germline V lookup: CDR1 SGHNT, CDR2 YYREEE (reference sequence). The CDR3 region is CASSLKGNSPLHF. DNA of the CDR3: TGTGCCAGCAGCTTAAAGGGGAATTCACCCCTCCACTTT.

The V gene is TRBV5-4, the J gene TRBJ2-1, with TRBD2 matching 13 bases. Looked up from germline, CDR1 is SGHNT and CDR2 is YYREEE (reference sequence). The CDR3 sequence is 18 residues long. Germline trimming cut 2 bases from V and 2 bases from J; bases unmatched to any gene: 7. In DNA, the CDR3 is TGTGCCAGCAGCTTACCGGGACTAGCGGGATCAACCTACAATGAGCAGTTCTTC. Protein sequence: CASSLPGLAGSTYNEQFF.

The genes are TRBV6-6 and TRBJ2-2; possibly TRBD1 for D (5 bases). With 0 bases removed from V and 7 bases from J, the gap between germline ends came to 9 bases. CDR1 and CDR2 from the germline V gene are MNHNY and SVGAGI (reference sequence). This CDR3 region has 14 residues. The CDR3 sequence: CASSYSTRGGELFF. The CDR3 region has the DNA TGTGCCAGCAGTTACTCGACAAGGGGCGGGGAGCTGTTTTTT.

The rearrangement joins TRBV7-9 to TRBJ2-7; 12 bases are shared with TRBD2. V lost 4 bases, J lost 5 bases, and 6 bases stayed unmatched. The CDR3 extends over 15 amino acids. Germline-derived CDR1 and CDR2 are SEHNR and FQNEAQ (reference sequence). CDR3 sequence reads: CASSSTSGRFDEQYF. The CDR3 nucleotides are TGTGCCAGCAGCTCCACTAGCGGGAGGTTCGACGAGCAGTACTTC.